This TCR beta chain appears in the sequencing data of a study of T-cell reconstitution after alpha-beta-depleted transplantation in children. Unique molecular identifiers were incorporated when the TCRbeta library was constructed. TCRdb processed the PCR reads anew with MiXCR; each CDR3 protein has one entry. The sample records approximately 390,000 distinct CDR3 sequences, about 11% being singletons. This clonotype was detected a few times. The V end was cut by 4 bases, the J end by 0 bases, with 10 bases between. The length of the CDR3 is 15 residues. Germline CDR1 SEHNR, CDR2 FQNEAQ (reference sequence).

V gene TRBV7-9 combines with J gene TRBJ2-1; D might be TRBD2 (5 bases). The sample was PBMCs from the stem cell graft donor, taken from the stem cell graft. This TCR was recovered from a human donor who donated a stem cell graft to a child with acute myeloid leukemia. The CDR3 spells CASSSDFLSYNEQFF. The CDR3 nucleotides are TGTGCCAGCAGCTCGGACTTTCTCTCCTACAATGAGCAGTTCTTC.